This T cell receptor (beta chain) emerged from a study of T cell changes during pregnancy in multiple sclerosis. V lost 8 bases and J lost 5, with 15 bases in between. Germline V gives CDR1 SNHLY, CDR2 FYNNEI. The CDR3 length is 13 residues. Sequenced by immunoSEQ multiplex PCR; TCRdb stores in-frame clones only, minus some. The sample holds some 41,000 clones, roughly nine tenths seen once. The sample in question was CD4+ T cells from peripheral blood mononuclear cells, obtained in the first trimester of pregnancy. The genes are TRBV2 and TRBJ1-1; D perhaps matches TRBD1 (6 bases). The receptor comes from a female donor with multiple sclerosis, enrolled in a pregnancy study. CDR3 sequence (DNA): TGTGCCAGCCGTTACAACAGGGAAACTGAAGCTTTCTTT. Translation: CASRYNRETEAFF.